The source of this T cell receptor beta chain is a study of T cells after yellow fever vaccination. Study findings and constraints: FACS-sorted repertoires might harbor abundant contaminating clonotypes from the bulk population. Weaker in magnitude, the secondary response showed a faster peak on day 5 versus 15.

Production of TCR cDNA was by 5'RACE template switching, which also added a universal primer site and UMIs. TCRdb re-called the 5' RACE reads through MiXCR, storing one row per CDR3 protein. This repertoire shows more than 450,000 distinct CDR3 sequences, around a fifth found once; its top ten account for about a sixth. Germline V CDR1 and CDR2: DFQATT, SNEGSKA (reference sequence). V lost 5 bases to trimming and J lost 7 bases, with 8 bases between them. CDR3 length: 10 amino acids. This clonotype has more than one count but fewer than ten. What it binds is not known. Source: PBMCs, taken roughly 20 days after the first yellow fever vaccination. The chain recombines TRBV20-1 with TRBJ1-1; D ambiguous. This receptor was identified in a man between 18 and 35 years old who received the YFV17D yellow fever vaccine. DNA of the CDR3: TGCAGTGCTTTACCCCTTGAAGCTTTCTTT. Protein product: CSALPLEAFF.